Following are 2 T cell receptor beta chains from one sample sequenced in a study of blood T cell repertoires in COVID-19. Libraries were prepared by immunoSEQ multiplex PCR; TCRdb keeps only in-frame clonotypes and omits some of them. The sample shows 300,000 to 450,000 clones, more than 75% of them seen only once. The source material was PBMCs or T cells enriched from blood (not recorded which). Receptors originate from a woman aged 18-35 years who had recovered from COVID-19.

In its sample, this clone was seen once. The CDR3 loop is CATGTGSGLHTEAFF. The CDR3 nucleotides read TGTGCCACCGGGACAGGGTCGGGCCTTCACACTGAAGCTTTCTTT. The V gene is TRBV10-3, the J gene TRBJ1-1, with TRBD1 identical over 9 bases. With 10 bases clipped from V and 3 bases from J, the junction kept 12 bases outside the gene matches. Germline assignment: CDR1 ENHRY and CDR2 SYGVKD. The CDR3 covers 15 residues.

The chain combines TRBV5-1 with TRBJ2-7; 7 positions agree with TRBD1. This CDR3 comprises 15 residues. Trimming cost V 2 bases and J 3 bases; bases outside gene matches: 8. Germline CDR1 reads SGHRS; CDR2 reads YFSETQ. CDR3 in amino acids: CASSLTGTANYEQYF. In DNA, the CDR3 is TGCGCCAGCAGCTTAACCGGGACAGCGAACTACGAGCAGTACTTC.